Here is one T cell receptor beta chain with its context. Its antigen is unidentified. This specimen comes from a study of siplizumab effects on memory and regulatory T cells. Study results and caveats: The study found naive T cells seemingly more diverse than memory cells and seemingly major alloresponse contributors. There were only a minor fraction of alloreactive clones that mapped to unstimulated subsets.

The CDR3 has 10 residues. The V end was cut by 7 bases, the J end by 3 bases, with 4 bases between. Per the germline V gene, CDR1 is MNHNS and CDR2 is SASEGT. Some clones are missing from TCRdb's copy, which holds only in-frame ones; the method was immunoSEQ multiplex PCR. The sample shows over 85,000 clones, roughly 93% of them seen only once. This TCR derives from a human donor in good health. This chain joins TRBV6-1 and TRBJ2-7, with unresolved D. Sequenced sample: CD8+ T cells sorted from blood. Here the CDR3 DNA reads TGTGCCAGCAAGGTCTACGAGCAGTACTTC. This sequence encodes CASKVYEQYF.